This TCR beta chain was profiled in a study of Graves' ophthalmopathy and Graves' hyperthyroidism. This CDR3 is 19 amino acids long. V was clipped by 4 bases and J by 1 base, with 25 bases between them. The study amplified TCR beta CDR3 regions using RNA transcripts. Investigators did first-round RT-PCR with HTBI primers, then second-round multiplex PCR. TCRdb reprocessed the multiplex PCR reads with MiXCR, giving one entry per CDR3 protein. This table holds hundreds of thousands of distinct CDR3 sequences, roughly 21% found once. The chain uses TRBV12-3 or TRBV12-4 and TRBJ2-5, with D possibly being TRBD1 (6 bases). The TCR originated in a woman younger than 35 with stable Graves' hyperthyroidism. Sequencing was performed on peripheral blood. CDR3 nucleotides: TGTGCCAGCAGTTCCCGCACCCTCAAACAGGGCGAGATCCAAGAGACCCAGTACTTC. This codes for CASSSRTLKQGEIQETQYF.